A selection of T cell receptor beta chains follows, all from one sample in a study of regulatory T cells in long-lasting Graves disease. One entry per CDR3 protein results from TCRdb running MiXCR on the multiplex PCR reads. The repertoire holds hundreds of thousands of distinct CDR3 sequences, with approximately 16% as singletons. This sample was also put to use in a study of T cells in Graves' hyperthyroidism and ophthalmopathy.

Specimen: peripheral blood mononuclear cells (PBMCs), collected at new diagnosis, from a patient treated with antithyroid drugs. Receptors originate from a man younger than 35 with Graves disease. The CDR3 runs from the conserved cysteine through the conserved F or W. The D gene is left open where the match is weak. Clone size is stated in some rows and not others, as once, few, many or a class when expanded.

D: .
J: TRBJ1-1
size: .
V: TRBV12-3/TRBV12-4
DNA: TGTGCCAGCAGTTCAGGGTCAACGGAGAACACTGAAGCTTTCTTT
CDR3: CASSSGSTENTEAFF

D: .
J: TRBJ1-6
size: .
V: TRBV7-6
DNA: TGTGCCAGCAGCTTAGGGAGGTTGAGACCCCTCCACTTT
CDR3: CASSLGRLRPLHF

D: .
J: TRBJ1-2
size: .
V: TRBV5-1
DNA: TGTGCCAGCAGCGCTGGAGGTTCATATGGCTACACCTTC
CDR3: CASSAGGSYGYTF

D: .
J: TRBJ1-3
size: many
V: TRBV28
DNA: TGTGCCAGCAGTTCGACGAGGACCGCTGGAAACACCATATATTTT
CDR3: CASSSTRTAGNTIYF

D: .
J: TRBJ2-2
size: many
V: TRBV28
DNA: TGTGCCAGCAGTTTATCCGGGTCAGGTACCGGGGAGCTGTTTTTT
CDR3: CASSLSGSGTGELFF

D: TRBD2
J: TRBJ2-7
size: .
V: TRBV10-3
DNA: TGTGCCATCGGTCTAGGGACTAGCGGGAGTCACCCCTACGAGCAGTACTTC
CDR3: CAIGLGTSGSHPYEQYF

D: .
J: TRBJ2-7
size: .
V: TRBV30
DNA: TGTGCCTGGAGTGTAATACACGAGCAGTACTTC
CDR3: CAWSVIHEQYF

D: .
J: TRBJ1-1
size: .
V: TRBV10-3
DNA: TGTGCCCTTCAACTGGAGGTGAACACTGAAGCTTTCTTT
CDR3: CALQLEVNTEAFF

D: .
J: TRBJ2-5
size: .
V: TRBV3-1
DNA: TGTGCCAGCAGCAAAAACCCCCGTAGCCAAGAGACCCAGTACTTC
CDR3: CASSKNPRSQETQYF

D: TRBD1
J: TRBJ2-7
size: .
V: TRBV7-7
DNA: TGTGCTAGCAGCTTAGCCAGGGCAGGGGGTTCCTACGAGCAGTACTTC
CDR3: CASSLARAGGSYEQYF

D: .
J: TRBJ2-3
size: many
V: TRBV20-1
DNA: TGCAGTGCTATTAAAACAGGAGCGCAGTATTTT
CDR3: CSAIKTGAQYF

D: TRBD2
J: TRBJ2-3
size: .
V: TRBV20-1
DNA: TGCAGTGCTAGCCCCGGCGGGAGTCTGGATACGCAGTATTTT
CDR3: CSASPGGSLDTQYF

D: .
J: TRBJ2-7
size: few
V: TRBV7-2
DNA: TGTGCCGGGGGGGGACAGGCGGCGATTGACGAGCAGTACTTC
CDR3: CAGGGQAAIDEQYF

D: .
J: TRBJ2-2
size: .
V: TRBV15
DNA: TGTGCCACCACAAAAACGAACACCGGGGAGCTGTTTTTT
CDR3: CATTKTNTGELFF

D: TRBD2
J: TRBJ2-1
size: few
V: TRBV5-1
DNA: TGCGCCAGCAGCTTGGCGGCTAGCGGGAGGGTAAGGTCCTACAATGAGCAGTTCTTC
CDR3: CASSLAASGRVRSYNEQFF

D: TRBD2
J: TRBJ2-7
size: many
V: TRBV6-7
DNA: TGTGCCAGTCCTAGCGGGAGGGTCCGGAGCTCCTACGAGCAGTACTTC
CDR3: CASPSGRVRSSYEQYF

D: TRBD2
J: TRBJ2-7
size: many
V: TRBV27
DNA: TGTGCCAGCAGTTTCAATCCTCGGGGGAGCGGGAGGCTGAGCGAGCAGTACTTC
CDR3: CASSFNPRGSGRLSEQYF

D: TRBD2
J: TRBJ2-7
size: many
V: TRBV20-1
DNA: TGCAGTGCTCCCAGACCCACTAGCGGGGGTCCCTACGAGCAGTACTTC
CDR3: CSAPRPTSGGPYEQYF

D: .
J: TRBJ2-7
size: few
V: TRBV12-5
DNA: TGTGCTAGTGGTTTGGTACCGCTCGGTCAGGGTATCTACGAGCAGTACTTC
CDR3: CASGLVPLGQGIYEQYF

D: TRBD1
J: TRBJ1-5
size: .
V: TRBV10-3
DNA: TGTGCCATCAGGGGGGACAGAAACAATCAGCCCCAGCATTTT
CDR3: CAIRGDRNNQPQHF

D: .
J: TRBJ1-6
size: .
V: TRBV2
DNA: TGTGCCAGCAGCCAATATAATTCACCCCTCCACTTT
CDR3: CASSQYNSPLHF

D: .
J: TRBJ2-5
size: few
V: TRBV6-2/TRBV6-3
DNA: TGTGCCACCGAGGGAACTAGCCCCCCCCAGTACTTC
CDR3: CATEGTSPPQYF

D: TRBD2
J: TRBJ2-2
size: once
V: TRBV5-6
DNA: TGTGCCAGCAGCCGACCTGGGACTAGCAGCACCGGGGAGCTGTTTTTT
CDR3: CASSRPGTSSTGELFF

D: TRBD2
J: TRBJ2-7
size: .
V: TRBV20-1
DNA: TGCAGTGCTATTGGACTAGCGGGGAGCTCCTACGAGCAGTACTTC
CDR3: CSAIGLAGSSYEQYF

D: TRBD1
J: TRBJ1-5
size: many
V: TRBV28
DNA: TGTGCCAGCAGCCAGACAGGGAGAAGCAATCAGCCCCAGCATTTT
CDR3: CASSQTGRSNQPQHF

D: TRBD2
J: TRBJ2-1
size: many
V: TRBV12-3/TRBV12-4
DNA: TGTGCCAGCAGTTGGCTAGCGGGAGGCAATGAGCAGTTCTTC
CDR3: CASSWLAGGNEQFF

D: TRBD1
J: TRBJ1-2
size: few
V: TRBV20-1
DNA: TGCAGTGCTGTCTCCCCGGACAGGGCCCTCCATGGCTACACCTTC
CDR3: CSAVSPDRALHGYTF

D: .
J: TRBJ2-1
size: many
V: TRBV18
DNA: TGTGCCAGCTCACCAATGGGGACTGGAAATGAGCAGTTCTTC
CDR3: CASSPMGTGNEQFF